The 27 T cell receptor beta chains in this list originate from one sample, sequenced in a study of blood T cell repertoires in COVID-19. Clones were sequenced by immunoSEQ multiplex PCR, and TCRdb holds only the in-frame ones, with some missing. Here the sample spans around 100,000 clones, more than 65% being singletons. Sequenced: peripheral blood. These receptors originate from a man between 65 and 85 years old with active or convalescent COVID-19.

The chain carries TRBV24-1 and TRBJ2-1; 9 bases fit TRBD1. Trimming at V came to 7 bases and at J to 9 bases, leaving 12 bases not matched to a gene. This CDR3 has 15 amino acids. Germline lookup yields CDR1 KGHDR and CDR2 SFDVKD. DNA for the CDR3: TGTGCCACCAGCCCGGGACAGGGATCTTCGGTTGAGCAGTTCTTC. This codes for CATSPGQGSSVEQFF.

This chain joins TRBV29-1 and TRBJ2-7, with TRBD1 matching 9 bases. CDR1 is SQVTM and CDR2 is ANQGSEA in the germline V gene. The CDR3 sequence is 14 residues long. The J segment lost 3 bases and the V segment lost 5 bases, leaving 8 bases of the junction unmatched. The CDR3 sequence is CSVTYRTGDYEQYF. CDR3 in DNA: TGCAGCGTTACCTACCGGACAGGGGACTACGAGCAGTACTTC.

The chain employs TRBV13 and TRBJ1-6; perhaps TRBD1 as D (6 bases). Between the trimmed V and J ends, which lost 4 bases and 4 bases, there was a span of 8 bases. The CDR3 is made up of 14 amino acids. Germline-derived CDR1 and CDR2 are PRHDT and FYEKMQ (reference sequence). CDR3 sequence: CASSSQGYNSPLHF. CDR3 DNA sequence: TGTGCCAGCAGCTCTCAGGGGTATAATTCACCCCTCCACTTT.

V gene TRBV6-2 or TRBV6-3 combines with J gene TRBJ1-4; D remains unclear. Per the germline V gene, CDR1 is MNHEY and CDR2 is SVGEGT. This CDR3 contains 16 residues. Trimming cost V 2 bases and J 0 bases, with 10 bases left between them. In DNA, the CDR3 is TGTGCCAGCAGTTACGATGGTCGGTCAACTAATGAAAAACTGTTTTTT. This encodes CASSYDGRSTNEKLFF.

This clone was observed at least ten times. For the CDR3, the DNA is TGTGCCAGCAGCTTAGAACTAGCGGGAGTCAACGAGCAGTACTTC. Its protein product is CASSLELAGVNEQYF. The chain joins TRBV7-8 to TRBJ2-7; 11 positions match TRBD2. The ends lost 1 base at V and 5 bases at J; junction bases unmatched: 4. The germline V gene has CDR1 SGHVS and CDR2 FQNEAQ. This CDR3 spans 15 amino acids.

The chain recombines TRBV18 with TRBJ2-1, with a possible D match to TRBD2 (6 bases). Trimming removed 8 bases at V and 10 bases at J, with 27 bases between. This CDR3 is 16 amino acids long. In germline, CDR1 is KGHSH, CDR2 LQKENI. In DNA form, the CDR3 reads TGTGCCAGCCTCCCCCGCGTGGAGCGGACTCGGGGGGAGCAGTTCTTC. It yields the protein CASLPRVERTRGEQFF.

The chain is built from TRBV5-5 and TRBJ1-6, with unresolved D. The germline CDR1 and CDR2 sequences are SGHKS and YYEKEE (reference sequence). Trimming took off 0 bases at V and 5 bases at J, with 12 bases between the two ends. The CDR3 has 16 residues. The CDR3 region is CASSLVPGLDNSPLHF. CDR3 nucleotide sequence: TGTGCCAGCAGCTTGGTTCCTGGCCTTGATAATTCACCCCTCCACTTT.

Ten or more counts support this clone. The genes are TRBV9 and TRBJ2-3, with D possibly matching TRBD1 (5 bases). CDR3 length equals 12 residues. Germline V gene data show CDR1 as SGDLS and CDR2 as YYNGEE. V was cut by 0 bases and J by 9 bases, with 8 bases left in between. CDR3 DNA: TGTGCCAGCAGCGTAGAGGGGCCCACGCAGTATTTT. It specifies CASSVEGPTQYF.

This clone has only one observation. The rearrangement joins TRBV5-5 to TRBJ2-7, with 7 bases that match TRBD1. V gave up 3 bases and J gave up 2 bases; unmatched junction bases: 5. CDR1 and CDR2 (germline): SGHKS, YYEKEE (reference sequence). The CDR3 spans 14 residues. The CDR3 sequence: CASSWTGAPYEQYF. The CDR3 DNA reads TGTGCCAGCAGCTGGACAGGAGCCCCCTACGAGCAGTACTTC. Variable domain in full (rest from reference TRBV5-5 and TRBJ2-7): DAGVTQSPTHLIKTRGQQVTLRCSPISGHKSVSWYQQVLGQGPQFIFQYYEKEERGRGNFPDRFSARQFPNYSSELNVNALLLGDSALYLCASSWTGAPYEQYFGPGTRLTVT.

The V call is TRBV24-1, the J call TRBJ2-7; 7 bases match TRBD2. The CDR3 sequence is 12 residues long. V gave up 1 base and J gave up 11 bases; unmatched junction bases: 4. Germline V lookup: CDR1 KGHDR, CDR2 SFDVKD. CDR3 sequence (DNA): TGTGCCACCAGTGATTTCGGGGGGTTAAAGTACTTC. It encodes CATSDFGGLKYF.

V is TRBV5-1 and J is TRBJ2-5; TRBD1 aligns across 10 bases. Germline values: CDR1 SGHRS, CDR2 YFSETQ. The CDR3 length is 13 residues. With V trimmed by 4 bases and J by 3 bases, 0 bases remained unmatched. The CDR3 spells CASSGTGEETQYF. In nucleotides, the CDR3 is TGCGCCAGCAGCGGGACAGGGGAAGAGACCCAGTACTTC.

The chain uses TRBV7-2 and TRBJ1-2; D may be TRBD1 (5 bases). There are 17 residues in the CDR3. Germline V gene lookup returns CDR1 SGHTA and CDR2 FQGNSA. Trimming stripped 5 bases from V and 4 bases from J, with 23 bases between. CDR3 coding DNA: TGTGCCAGCAGCCCGGCCCCATACAGGCAGAAGGGCTATGGCTACACCTTC. Translation gives CASSPAPYRQKGYGYTF.

V is TRBV28 and J is TRBJ2-1; no clear D gene. The CDR3 totals 12 residues. The V end was cut by 6 bases, the J end by 6 bases, with 9 bases between. CDR1 is MDHEN, CDR2 SYDVKM, per germline. Here the CDR3 reads CASSPPGNEQFF. CDR3 nucleotide sequence: TGTGCCAGCAGCCCTCCAGGCAATGAGCAGTTCTTC.

This chain connects TRBV5-6 to TRBJ2-5, with 7 bases that match TRBD1. The CDR3 covers 14 residues. J lost 4 bases, V lost 0 bases, and 3 bases had no gene match. In germline, CDR1 is SGHDT, CDR2 YYEEEE. CDR3: CASSLEGAGETQYF. CDR3 sequence (DNA): TGTGCCAGCAGCTTGGAGGGGGCCGGAGAGACCCAGTACTTC.

This chain links TRBV19 with TRBJ1-1, with D maybe TRBD1 (5 bases). Germline CDR1 and CDR2: LNHDA and SQIVND (reference sequence). V dropped 4 bases and J dropped 1 base, with 10 bases sitting between them. This CDR3 contains 14 residues. The CDR3 nucleotides read TGTGCCAGTAGTAGAGACAGTGAGAACACTGAAGCTTTCTTT. Protein sequence: CASSRDSENTEAFF. The full variable domain, with the rest looked up from reference TRBV19 and TRBJ1-1, is DGGITQSPKYLFRKEGQNVTLSCEQNLNHDAMYWYRQDPGQGLRLIYYSQIVNDFQKGDIAEGYSVSREKKESFPLTVTSAQKNPTAFYLCASSRDSENTEAFFGQGTRLTVV.

The chain recombines TRBV25-1 with TRBJ2-1; D is unclear. The CDR3 is made up of 14 amino acids. Trimming cost V 3 bases and J 4 bases, with 10 bases left between them. The germline V gene has CDR1 MGHDK and CDR2 SYGVNS. CDR3 DNA: TGTGCCAGCAGTGACGTTACCGGTTACAATGAGCAGTTCTTC. As protein: CASSDVTGYNEQFF.

The gene calls are TRBV9 and TRBJ2-1, with 8 positions matching TRBD1. Trimming at V came to 4 bases and at J to 10 bases, leaving 10 bases not matched to a gene. Germline CDR1 SGDLS, CDR2 YYNGEE. The CDR3 is made up of 14 amino acids. The chain's CDR3 is CASSMGQARAEQFF. The CDR3 DNA sequence: TGTGCCAGCAGCATGGGACAGGCACGGGCCGAGCAGTTCTTC.

The chain combines TRBV18 with TRBJ1-2, with 7 bases identical to TRBD1. The J segment lost 8 bases and the V segment lost 1 base, leaving 7 bases of the junction unmatched. Germline values: CDR1 KGHSH, CDR2 LQKENI. This CDR3 spans 14 amino acids. This CDR3 reads CASSPRDSEIGYTF. CDR3 in DNA: TGTGCCAGCTCACCACGGGACAGTGAAATCGGCTACACCTTC.

The chain employs TRBV3-1 (or the pseudogene TRBV3-2) and TRBJ2-7; 9 nucleotides align to TRBD2. Per germline, CDR1 LGHDT and CDR2 YNNKEL (reference sequence). The ends lost 9 bases at V and 2 bases at J; junction bases unmatched: 11. CDR3 length equals 15 residues. The CDR3 nucleotides are TGTGCCAGAAAATGTAGCGGGGGTTATACCTACGAGCAGTACTTC. This encodes CARKCSGGYTYEQYF.

The chain recombines TRBV5-1 with TRBJ1-2; no firm D call. The V and J ends lost 2 bases and 8 bases respectively, with 16 bases between them. CDR3 length: 14 amino acids. Germline assignment: CDR1 SGHRS and CDR2 YFSETQ. The CDR3 is CASSFNEGLDGYTF. CDR3 sequence (DNA): TGCGCCAGCAGCTTTAATGAGGGTTTGGACGGCTACACCTTC.

This clone was found a few times. V gene TRBV28 combines with J gene TRBJ1-1, with 7 bases that match TRBD1. V trimming: 3 bases; J trimming: 5 bases; junction bases outside the gene matches: 0. The germline V gene encodes CDR1 MDHEN and CDR2 SYDVKM. The CDR3 loop spans 12 amino acids. CDR3 nucleotides: TGTGCCAGCAGTTTCAGGGGGACTGAAGCTTTCTTT. Residues: CASSFRGTEAFF.

The chain has TRBV24-1 and TRBJ2-6; TRBD1 might be the D (6 bases). The CDR3 runs 16 residues. CDR1 and CDR2 from the germline V gene are KGHDR and SFDVKD. V lost 3 bases and J lost 2, with 10 bases in between. The CDR3: CATSDQGFTGANVLTF. DNA for the CDR3: TGTGCCACCAGTGATCAGGGGTTCACTGGGGCCAACGTCCTGACTTTC.

The genes are TRBV11-3 and TRBJ2-2, with TRBD1 as a possible D gene (5 bases). The germline CDR1 and CDR2 sequences are SGHNT and YENEEA. There are 16 residues in the CDR3. Trimming cost V 1 base and J 0 bases, with 9 bases left between them. CDR3 nucleotides: TGTGCCAGCAGCTTAGTGTCAGGGACGAACACCGGGGAGCTGTTTTTT. This translates into CASSLVSGTNTGELFF.

The chain recombines TRBV4-3 with TRBJ1-2; D unclear. Between the trimmed V and J ends, which lost 1 base and 5 bases, there was a span of 14 bases. The CDR3 has 15 residues. The germline CDR1 and CDR2 sequences are LGHNA and YSLEER. In nucleotides, the CDR3 is TGCGCCAGCAGCCAAGTTGAGGCAGACTCATATGGCTACACCTTC. Protein sequence: CASSQVEADSYGYTF.

This clone was found once. The chain has TRBV4-1 and TRBJ1-4; 10 bases fit TRBD1. CDR1 is MGHRA and CDR2 is YSYEKL in the germline V gene. Germline trimming cut 3 bases from V and 2 bases from J; bases unmatched to any gene: 9. The CDR3 covers 18 residues. The CDR3: CASSHSRDRGWTNEKLFF. The CDR3 nucleotides are TGCGCCAGCAGCCATTCCCGGGACAGGGGATGGACTAATGAAAAACTGTTTTTT.

This clone was detected only a few times. J is TRBJ2-7 and V is TRBV7-8; no clear D. The CDR3 covers 13 residues. Trimming took off 2 bases at V and 2 bases at J, with 7 bases between the two ends. CDR1 SGHVS and CDR2 FQNEAQ come from the germline V gene. The CDR3 DNA is TGTGCCAGCAGCTTACGCGGTCCCTACGAGCAGTACTTC. Its translation: CASSLRGPYEQYF.

There are a few counts of this clone. The genes are TRBV4-2 and TRBJ1-5; TRBD1 is a possible D gene (5 bases). Germline V gene lookup returns CDR1 LGHNA and CDR2 YNFKEQ. V lost 0 bases, J lost 4 bases, and 13 bases lay in between. The CDR3 extends over 16 amino acids. The CDR3 is CASSQDPQGGNQPQHF. CDR3 coding DNA: TGTGCCAGCAGCCAAGATCCGCAGGGTGGAAATCAGCCCCAGCATTTT.